The 28 T cell receptor beta chains in this list originate from one sample, sequenced in a study of shared clonotypes between healthy human individuals. The assay was immunoSEQ multiplex PCR, and TCRdb's table has in-frame clones only and misses some. The sample yields more than 2,000,000 clones, 85% to 95% seen once. The source material was naive CD4+ T cells sorted from blood. Documented subset: CD45RA+ positively selected. The receptor set was obtained from a man aged 18 to 29 in good health.

The rearrangement links TRBV28 to TRBJ2-3, with TRBD2 matching 9 bases. The CDR3 runs 14 residues. Germline lookup yields CDR1 MDHEN and CDR2 SYDVKM. V dropped 2 bases and J dropped 12; count of bases not matched to a gene: 9. This chain's CDR3 is CASSLIAGALFQYF. The CDR3 DNA reads TGTGCCAGCAGTTTAATAGCGGGGGCCCTTTTTCAGTATTTT.

The chain is built from TRBV4-2 and TRBJ2-1; 9 positions agree with TRBD1. Germline loops: CDR1 LGHNA, CDR2 YNFKEQ. Trimming at V came to 0 bases and at J to 0 bases, leaving 3 bases not matched to a gene. This CDR3 contains 17 residues. The CDR3 bases are TGTGCCAGCAGCCAAGAATTGACAGGGGGCTCCTACAATGAGCAGTTCTTC. It codes for CASSQELTGGSYNEQFF.

V gene TRBV10-3 combines with J gene TRBJ2-7; 8 bases map to TRBD1. Germline V CDR1 and CDR2: ENHRY, SYGVKD. The CDR3 contains 15 residues. V gave up 5 bases and J gave up 0 bases; unmatched junction bases: 6. The CDR3: CAISNGQGSSYEQYF. The CDR3 DNA follows: TGTGCCATCAGTAATGGACAGGGAAGCTCCTACGAGCAGTACTTC.

The rearrangement joins TRBV7-3 to TRBJ2-5; a possible D gene is TRBD2 (6 bases). The CDR3 has 14 residues. The V and J ends lost 4 bases and 5 bases respectively, with 14 bases between them. The germline gives CDR1 SGHTA, CDR2 FQGTGA. The CDR3 DNA reads as TGTGCCAGCAGCTCCGCCCCGGGGGACGAGACCCAGTACTTC. It codes for CASSSAPGDETQYF.

As regards this clone: The same CDR3 can be traced to other DNA sequences in this sample. The V and J genes are TRBV6-1 and TRBJ2-7, with D perhaps TRBD1 (6 bases). V was trimmed by 6 bases and J by 2 bases, leaving 8 bases between them. Germline CDR1 and CDR2: MNHNS and SASEGT. This CDR3 comprises 12 residues. The DNA for the CDR3 is TGTGCCAGCAGAGGACAGACCTACGAGCAGTACTTC. Protein sequence: CASRGQTYEQYF.

The V gene is TRBV19, the J gene TRBJ2-2, with a possible D match to TRBD2 (6 bases). CDR1 LNHDA and CDR2 SQIVND come from the germline V gene (reference sequence). This CDR3 has 13 amino acids. Trimming cost V 4 bases and J 7 bases, with 10 bases left between them. The chain's CDR3 is CASSKEGNGELFF. CDR3 bases: TGTGCCAGTAGTAAGGAGGGTAACGGGGAGCTGTTTTTT.

The chain couples TRBV19 to TRBJ2-1; 9 bases match TRBD2. The germline gives CDR1 LNHDA, CDR2 SQIVND (reference sequence). There are 11 residues in the CDR3. With 3 bases clipped from V and 13 bases from J, the junction kept 1 base outside the gene matches. The CDR3 DNA reads as TGTGCCAGTAGTATGGGACTAGCCCAGTTCTTC. Its translation: CASSMGLAQFF.

Notes on this clone: The identical CDR3 is also encoded by other nucleotide sequences in the sample. V and J are TRBV6-1 and TRBJ2-3; no clear D gene. Germline-derived CDR1 and CDR2 are MNHNS and SASEGT. The V gene lost 6 bases and the J gene lost 0 bases, with 4 bases spanning the gap. The CDR3 length is 12 residues. CDR3 sequence (DNA): TGTGCCAGCAGCTCTAGCACAGATACGCAGTATTTT. Protein sequence: CASSSSTDTQYF.

The chain employs TRBV5-1 and TRBJ1-2; 9 nucleotides match TRBD1. The CDR3 runs to 14 residues. V dropped 4 bases and J dropped 7; count of bases not matched to a gene: 8. Germline loops: CDR1 SGHRS, CDR2 YFSETQ. CDR3: CASSEQGAISGYTF. CDR3 in DNA: TGCGCCAGCAGCGAACAGGGGGCAATAAGTGGCTACACCTTC.

The rearrangement uses TRBV6-5 and TRBJ2-7; 11 nucleotides align to TRBD1. Per germline, CDR1 MNHEY and CDR2 SVGAGI. This CDR3 has 15 amino acids. V lost 6 bases and J lost 3; bases outside the gene matches: 7. CDR3 DNA: TGTGCCAGCAGGTCCGGGACAGGGGGTAACTACGAGCAGTACTTC. Protein: CASRSGTGGNYEQYF.

The rearrangement joins TRBV5-1 to TRBJ2-7; TRBD1 might be the D (6 bases). The CDR3 loop spans 14 amino acids. Trimming shortened V by 0 bases and J by 3 bases, and 10 bases separated the two germline ends. The germline CDR1 and CDR2 sequences are SGHRS and YFSETQ. CDR3 sequence (DNA): TGCGCCAGCAGCTTGGACAGGGCGGTCTACGAGCAGTACTTC. Protein sequence: CASSLDRAVYEQYF.

The chain has TRBV18 and TRBJ1-5, with 7 bases that match TRBD1. The CDR3 runs to 16 residues. J was trimmed by 2 bases and V by 3 bases; bases with no gene match: 7. The germline gives CDR1 KGHSH, CDR2 LQKENI. CDR3 in amino acids: CASSPDRAKGNQPQHF. For the CDR3, the DNA is TGTGCCAGCTCACCTGACAGGGCAAAAGGCAATCAGCCCCAGCATTTT.

Turning to this clone: This specimen includes other DNA sequences encoding the same CDR3. This sequence joins TRBV30 and TRBJ1-1; D uncertain. The CDR3 contains 12 residues. Germline V gene lookup returns CDR1 GTSNPN and CDR2 SVGIG (reference sequence). V dropped 5 bases and J dropped 1 base, with 8 bases sitting between them. CDR3 residues: CAWRLGNTEAFF. The CDR3 coding sequence is TGTGCCTGGCGGTTAGGGAACACTGAAGCTTTCTTT.

The rearrangement links TRBV5-8 to TRBJ1-5; D not certain. V shed 2 bases and J shed 2 bases, with 11 bases lying between them. The CDR3 is made up of 15 amino acids. Germline V gives CDR1 SGHTS, CDR2 YDEGEE. CDR3 amino acids: CASSFRFQGNQPQHF. The CDR3 coding sequence is TGTGCCAGCAGCTTCAGATTTCAGGGCAATCAGCCCCAGCATTTT.

This chain connects TRBV6-5 to TRBJ2-3, with D possibly being TRBD2 (5 bases). Trimming removed 2 bases at V and 6 bases at J, with 15 bases between. Germline V gene data show CDR1 as MNHEY and CDR2 as SVGAGI. This CDR3 comprises 15 residues. CDR3 in DNA: TGTGCCAGCAGTTACCTAGTACTAGGCTCGGATACGCAGTATTTT. This gives the protein CASSYLVLGSDTQYF.

Turning to this clone: Other DNA sequences in this sample translate to the same CDR3. This sequence joins TRBV11-2 and TRBJ2-7; D is unclear. Germline values: CDR1 SGHAT, CDR2 FQNNGV. The CDR3 extends over 15 amino acids. The V gene lost 0 bases and the J gene lost 2 bases, with 11 bases spanning the gap. This CDR3 is CASSLDPGPTYEQYF. DNA of the CDR3: TGTGCCAGCAGCTTAGACCCAGGACCAACCTACGAGCAGTACTTC.

V and J are TRBV21-1 and TRBJ2-7. TRBV21-1 counts as a pseudogene. The CDR3 consists of 18 residues. The CDR3: CASSKDCRAAPWGYEQYF. The DNA of the CDR3 is TGTGCCAGCAGCAAAGATTGTCGGGCGGCTCCTTGGGGGTACGAGCAGTACTTC.

The chain is built from TRBV9 and TRBJ2-5; D is undetermined. Trimming removed 4 bases from V and 1 base from J, with 8 bases in between. This CDR3 comprises 13 residues. CDR1 and CDR2 from the germline V gene are SGDLS and YYNGEE. The CDR3, as DNA: TGTGCCAGCAGCACTACGGGCCAAGAGACCCAGTACTTC. Translated: CASSTTGQETQYF.

Regarding this clone: Different DNA sequences within this sample yield the same CDR3. This rearrangement joins TRBV5-1 to TRBJ2-5, with 12 bases fitting TRBD2. CDR1 and CDR2 from the germline V gene are SGHRS and YFSETQ. J lost 0 bases, V lost 5 bases, and 2 bases had no gene match. This CDR3 comprises 15 residues. CDR3 in DNA: TGCGCCAGCAGTGGACTAGCGGGAAACCAAGAGACCCAGTACTTC. Translation gives CASSGLAGNQETQYF.

The chain carries TRBV10-1 and TRBJ2-4; 8 bases agree with TRBD2. CDR1 and CDR2 from the germline V gene are WNHNN and SYGVQD (reference sequence). The CDR3 spans 13 residues. Trimming took 6 bases from V and 9 from J; bases not matched to a gene: 7. The CDR3 sequence is CASSITGTSIQYF. Written as DNA, the CDR3 is TGCGCCAGCAGCATAACAGGGACTAGCATTCAGTACTTC.

This chain connects TRBV2 to TRBJ1-3; D not resolved. In germline, CDR1 is SNHLY, CDR2 FYNNEI. The CDR3 has 13 amino acids. V was cut by 3 bases and J by 4 bases, with 7 bases left in between. The CDR3 coding sequence is TGTGCCAGCAGTGATGATTCGGGAAACACCATATATTTT. Translated: CASSDDSGNTIYF.

V usage is TRBV10-3 and J usage is TRBJ1-3, with 7 bases lining up with TRBD1. Germline V gene lookup returns CDR1 ENHRY and CDR2 SYGVKD. Trimming removed 3 bases from V and 6 bases from J; junction bases left unmatched: 8. This CDR3 contains 15 residues. The CDR3 here is CAISEIDRDENTIYF. The CDR3 nucleotides are TGTGCCATCAGTGAAATAGACAGGGATGAAAACACCATATATTTT.

CDR3 DNA sequence: TGTGCCAGCTCACCACTCCAGGATAATAACTATGGCTACACCTTC. Translated, it gives CASSPLQDNNYGYTF. This chain links TRBV18 with TRBJ1-2; D unresolved. The germline CDR1 and CDR2 sequences are KGHSH and LQKENI. The CDR3 has 15 residues. V lost 1 base to trimming and J lost 1 base, with 10 bases between them.

This chain connects TRBV7-9 to TRBJ1-1; D unresolved. The CDR3 length is 15 residues. Trimming took off 1 base at V and 3 bases at J, with 12 bases between the two ends. The germline V gene has CDR1 SEHNR and CDR2 FQNEAQ (reference sequence). For the CDR3, the DNA is TGTGCCAGCAGCTTAGGCTCCGGGAGGGACACTGAAGCTTTCTTT. Its protein is CASSLGSGRDTEAFF.

The chain has TRBV2 and TRBJ2-5; 13 bases line up with TRBD2. Trimming at V came to 0 bases and at J to 3 bases, leaving 10 bases not matched to a gene. This CDR3 has 19 amino acids. Germline V lookup: CDR1 SNHLY, CDR2 FYNNEI. In DNA, the CDR3 is TGTGCCAGCAGTGAAGCGCCGAGACTAGCGGGAGGAGGGAAAGAGACCCAGTACTTC. Its protein is CASSEAPRLAGGGKETQYF.

The chain links TRBV5-1 to TRBJ2-3, with 9 bases identical to TRBD1. With V trimmed by 4 bases and J by 5 bases, 8 bases remained unmatched. Germline V gives CDR1 SGHRS, CDR2 YFSETQ. The CDR3 covers 15 residues. The CDR3 sequence: CASSPGQGQRDTQYF. CDR3 in DNA: TGCGCCAGCAGCCCGGGACAGGGACAGAGAGATACGCAGTATTTT.

The chain couples TRBV28 to TRBJ1-4; a possible D gene is TRBD1 (6 bases). Deletions cut 3 bases from V and 1 base from J, with 15 bases between. This CDR3 is 17 amino acids long. Germline CDR1 reads MDHEN; CDR2 reads SYDVKM. The DNA for the CDR3 is TGTGCCAGCAGTTTTTCCGGGGGGCGCTTAACTAATGAAAAACTGTTTTTT. This translates into CASSFSGGRLTNEKLFF.

The genes are TRBV27 and TRBJ2-1; D is possibly TRBD2 (6 bases). Germline lookup yields CDR1 MNHEY and CDR2 SMNVEV (reference sequence). Trimming removed 4 bases from V and 12 bases from J, with 16 bases in between. This CDR3 is 13 amino acids long. The CDR3 spells CASSSISGLGQFF. DNA of the CDR3: TGTGCCAGCAGTTCTATCTCGGGACTTGGGCAGTTCTTC.